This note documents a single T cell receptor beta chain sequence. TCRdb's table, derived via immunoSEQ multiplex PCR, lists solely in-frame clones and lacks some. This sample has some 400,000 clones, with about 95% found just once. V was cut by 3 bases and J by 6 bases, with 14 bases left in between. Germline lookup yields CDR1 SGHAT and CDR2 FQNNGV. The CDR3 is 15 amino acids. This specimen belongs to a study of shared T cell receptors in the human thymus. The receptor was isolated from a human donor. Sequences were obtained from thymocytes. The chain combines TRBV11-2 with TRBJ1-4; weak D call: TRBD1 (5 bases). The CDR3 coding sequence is TGTGCCAGCAGCTTCCCCCCGGGGCGGGATGAAAAACTGTTTTTT. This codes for CASSFPPGRDEKLFF.